The 23 T cell receptor beta chains presented below share a single source sample, sequenced in a study of blood T cell repertoires in COVID-19. Here immunoSEQ multiplex PCR was the method, and the copy in TCRdb shows in-frame clones only, minus some. This table holds approximately 140,000 clones, roughly 88% found once. Sequenced material: peripheral blood. These receptors were taken from a human donor in a cohort sampled during active COVID-19.

The chain carries TRBV4-3 and TRBJ2-2; D possibly corresponds to TRBD1 (6 bases). The CDR3 loop spans 16 amino acids. Trimming shortened V by 8 bases and J by 1 base, and 17 bases separated the two germline ends. The germline gives CDR1 LGHNA, CDR2 YSLEER. CDR3 loop: CASFRGKGQNTGELFF. In DNA, the CDR3 is TGCGCCAGCTTCCGGGGCAAGGGACAGAACACCGGGGAGCTGTTTTTT.

The chain employs TRBV21-1 and TRBJ1-2. TRBV21-1 is an annotated pseudogene. This CDR3 is 18 amino acids long. The CDR3 region has the DNA TGTGCCAGCAGCAAAGGTCGGGGAACGGACGAGAGAAACTATGGCTACACCTTC. This codes for CASSKGRGTDERNYGYTF.

The chain uses TRBV29-1 and TRBJ1-4; D call uncertain. The germline CDR1 and CDR2 sequences are SQVTM and ANQGSEA. The CDR3 covers 12 residues. V was clipped by 0 bases and J by 7 bases, with 6 bases between them. This CDR3 is CSVEERSEKLFF. The CDR3 nucleotides are TGCAGCGTTGAAGAGCGTAGTGAAAAACTGTTTTTT.

This CDR3 is CAWSTRVNEKLFF. CDR3 DNA: TGTGCCTGGAGTACCAGGGTTAATGAAAAACTGTTTTTT. V and J are TRBV30 and TRBJ1-4; tentatively, D is TRBD1 (5 bases). The CDR3 totals 13 residues. Germline V CDR1 and CDR2: GTSNPN, SVGIG (reference sequence). The V and J ends lost 2 bases and 4 bases respectively, with 8 bases between them.

The chain recombines TRBV3-1 (or the pseudogene TRBV3-2) with TRBJ1-6, with a tentative D call TRBD1 (6 bases). The CDR3 has 13 residues. Germline CDR1 LGHDT, CDR2 YNNKEL (reference sequence). V gave up 8 bases and J gave up 8 bases, with 13 bases separating them. The CDR3 DNA follows: TGTGCCAGCCACAGGGATGGAGATTCACCCCTCCACTTT. It translates to CASHRDGDSPLHF.

The gene calls are TRBV30 and TRBJ2-3; D possibly corresponds to TRBD2 (7 bases). The germline V gene has CDR1 GTSNPN and CDR2 SVGIG (reference sequence). The germline V and J ends were trimmed by 0 bases and 6 bases, with 16 bases remaining between them. This CDR3 region has 15 residues. Written as DNA, the CDR3 is TGTGCCTGGAGTGTACACGGGGGGCTGAGGGATACGCAGTATTTT. Protein: CAWSVHGGLRDTQYF.

The chain has TRBV29-1 and TRBJ2-2; D possibly corresponds to TRBD2 (5 bases). Germline lookup yields CDR1 SQVTM and CDR2 ANQGSEA. The ends were cut back, 7 bases at V and 2 bases at J, with 14 bases in the middle. The CDR3 extends over 14 amino acids. The CDR3: CSARRGLNTGELFF. CDR3 DNA: TGCAGCGCCCGACGGGGATTAAACACCGGGGAGCTGTTTTTT.

The V gene is TRBV5-1, the J gene TRBJ2-1; 7 bases match TRBD1. V shed 4 bases, J shed 4 bases, and the junction held 5 bases outside the gene matches. The CDR3 runs 14 residues. Germline assignment: CDR1 SGHRS and CDR2 YFSETQ. CDR3 loop: CASSTGTVYNEQFF. CDR3 bases: TGCGCCAGCAGCACCGGGACAGTATACAATGAGCAGTTCTTC.

The chain's CDR3 is CASSQERSRGRAHEQFF. DNA for the CDR3: TGTGCCAGCAGCCAAGAGAGGTCTAGGGGGCGTGCTCATGAGCAGTTCTTC. This chain links TRBV14 with TRBJ2-1, with 7 bases aligning to TRBD1. The CDR3 loop spans 17 amino acids. CDR1 and CDR2 from the germline V gene are SGHDN and FVKESK. V was clipped by 0 bases and J by 8 bases; unmatched bases: 13.

This clone turned up a few times. V is TRBV6-2 or TRBV6-3 and J is TRBJ2-7, with 9 bases lining up with TRBD1. This CDR3 contains 14 residues. V was clipped by 1 base and J by 2 bases; unmatched bases: 0. Looked up from germline, CDR1 is MNHEY and CDR2 is SVGEGT. The CDR3 protein is CASSYYRGPYEQYF. The CDR3, as DNA: TGTGCCAGCAGTTACTACAGGGGGCCCTACGAGCAGTACTTC.

V usage is TRBV9 and J usage is TRBJ2-5; TRBD2 aligns across 12 bases. V was pared by 2 bases and J by 5 bases, with 7 bases of the junction left unmatched. Germline loops: CDR1 SGDLS, CDR2 YYNGEE. CDR3 length: 16 amino acids. This chain's CDR3 is CASSVSLAGGRETQYF. DNA of the CDR3: TGTGCCAGCAGCGTTTCACTAGCGGGGGGCAGGGAGACCCAGTACTTC.

The chain recombines TRBV7-6 with TRBJ2-7; tentatively, D is TRBD1 (6 bases). V shed 1 base and J shed 3 bases, with 10 bases lying between them. CDR1 and CDR2 (germline): SGHVS, FNYEAQ. The CDR3 has 14 amino acids. The CDR3 is CASSLGTVSYEQYF. The CDR3 DNA reads as TGTGCCAGCAGCTTAGGGACAGTTAGCTACGAGCAGTACTTC.

The chain carries TRBV7-2 and TRBJ2-5, with D uncertain. The ends were cut back, 2 bases at V and 8 bases at J, with 9 bases in the middle. The length of the CDR3 is 12 residues. From germline, CDR1 is SGHTA and CDR2 FQGNSA. For the CDR3, the DNA is TGTGCCAGCAGCTTATCCTCCAGAACCCAGTACTTC. This codes for CASSLSSRTQYF.

The table lists this clone with a count of one. This chain uses TRBV11-1 with TRBJ2-5; D is possibly TRBD1 (5 bases). The germline gives CDR1 SGHAT, CDR2 FQDESV (reference sequence). The length of the CDR3 is 14 residues. Between the trimmed V and J ends, which lost 4 bases and 0 bases, there was a span of 9 bases. The CDR3 coding sequence is TGTGCCAGCAGCTCTAGGGGTTACCAAGAGACCCAGTACTTC. Amino acids: CASSSRGYQETQYF.

The V call is TRBV6-6, the J call TRBJ1-2; D remains unclear. The germline V and J ends were trimmed by 7 bases and 8 bases, with 17 bases remaining between them. The CDR3 has 13 residues. The germline gives CDR1 MNHNY, CDR2 SVGAGI (reference sequence). CDR3 sequence: CASKPETTGGYTF. The CDR3 nucleotides read TGTGCCAGCAAGCCCGAGACAACGGGAGGCTACACCTTC.

The chain uses TRBV7-2 and TRBJ2-1; 9 nucleotides agree with TRBD2. The length of the CDR3 is 16 residues. Per germline, CDR1 SGHTA and CDR2 FQGNSA. V gave up 5 bases and J gave up 4 bases; unmatched junction bases: 9. The CDR3 region is CASSKRSSGDYNEQFF. CDR3 bases: TGTGCCAGCAGCAAACGTTCTAGCGGGGATTACAATGAGCAGTTCTTC. The whole variable domain, remainder taken from reference TRBV7-2 and TRBJ2-1, is GAGVSQSPSNKVTEKGKDVELRCDPISGHTALYWYRQSLGQGLEFLIYFQGNSAPDKSGLPSDRFSAERTGGSVSTLTIQRTQQEDSAVYLCASSKRSSGDYNEQFFGPGTRLTVL.

The CDR3 coding sequence is TGTGCCACCAGTGATTTGGGGGGGAGAGACACAGATACGCAGTATTTT. This translates into CATSDLGGRDTDTQYF. The J gene is TRBJ2-3, the V gene TRBV24-1; tentatively, D is TRBD2 (6 bases). Germline values: CDR1 KGHDR, CDR2 SFDVKD. Trimming pared 0 bases from V and 2 bases from J, leaving 11 bases between. This CDR3 contains 16 residues.

This clone was detected a few times. The J gene is TRBJ1-4, the V gene TRBV27; the D gene is possibly TRBD1 (6 bases). The germline CDR1 and CDR2 sequences are MNHEY and SMNVEV (reference sequence). This CDR3 has 14 residues. V was shortened by 4 bases and J by 5 bases, with 11 bases between the two germline ends. Here the CDR3 DNA reads TGTGCCAGCAGTTGGGGAGGGGGGAATGAAAAACTGTTTTTT. This encodes CASSWGGGNEKLFF.

The rearrangement uses TRBV7-8 and TRBJ2-3, with TRBD1 as a possible D gene (6 bases). Between the trimmed V and J ends, which lost 5 bases and 5 bases, there was a span of 23 bases. Germline V gene data show CDR1 as SGHVS and CDR2 as FQNEAQ. The CDR3 covers 17 residues. The CDR3 reads CASSTKGEYPLEDTQYF. DNA for the CDR3: TGTGCCAGCAGCACAAAGGGGGAATACCCCTTAGAAGATACGCAGTATTTT.

This chain links TRBV24-1 with TRBJ2-1; 7 bases line up with TRBD1. Germline V gene sequence: CDR1 KGHDR, CDR2 SFDVKD. V shed 0 bases, J shed 8 bases, and the junction held 9 bases outside the gene matches. This CDR3 is built from 16 residues. The CDR3 DNA is TGTGCCACCAGTGATTTGCGACAGGGTAAGGACGATGAGCAGTTCTTC. Amino acids: CATSDLRQGKDDEQFF.

This chain connects TRBV4-1 to TRBJ1-6; 7 bases line up with TRBD1. The V and J ends lost 3 bases and 10 bases, in that order; junction bases with no gene match: 9. The CDR3 contains 15 residues. Germline V lookup: CDR1 MGHRA, CDR2 YSYEKL. CDR3 sequence reads: CASSHSRQGNSPLHF. In DNA form, the CDR3 reads TGCGCCAGCAGCCACTCCAGACAGGGAAACTCACCCCTCCACTTT.

This clone was observed a few times. V usage is TRBV6-2 or TRBV6-3 and J usage is TRBJ1-1; 7 nucleotides agree with TRBD1. The junction had 1 base not matched to a gene; V was cut back by 5 bases and J by 1 base. The CDR3 totals 13 residues. From germline, CDR1 is MNHEY and CDR2 SVGEGT. The CDR3 nucleotides are TGTGCCAGCAGTCGGGACAGGAACACTGAAGCTTTCTTT. Protein product: CASSRDRNTEAFF.

The rearrangement uses TRBV7-2 and TRBJ2-1; TRBD2 matches 10 bases. The CDR3 length is 15 residues. Trimming at V came to 2 bases and at J to 10 bases, leaving 8 bases not matched to a gene. CDR1 and CDR2 (germline): SGHTA, FQGNSA. DNA of the CDR3: TGTGCCAGCAGCTTATCCAGCGGGGGGGCGGTAGAGCAGTTCTTC. Protein sequence: CASSLSSGGAVEQFF. Combining the CDR3 with reference TRBV7-2 and TRBJ2-1 gives the whole variable domain GAGVSQSPSNKVTEKGKDVELRCDPISGHTALYWYRQSLGQGLEFLIYFQGNSAPDKSGLPSDRFSAERTGGSVSTLTIQRTQQEDSAVYLCASSLSSGGAVEQFFGPGTRLTVL.